Below are 32 T cell receptor beta chains sequenced from a single sample in a study of T cells in Graves' hyperthyroidism and ophthalmopathy. Authors of the study amplified TCR beta CDR3 regions from RNA transcripts. A first-round RT-PCR of the TCR CDR3 used the HTBI primer set. TCRdb re-analysed the multiplex PCR reads in MiXCR, keeping a single row per CDR3 protein. The repertoire includes 300,000 to 500,000 distinct CDR3 sequences, about 15% of them detected once, and about 30% sits in the top ten. Sequencing was carried out using blood. The receptor set was obtained from a young woman with Graves' hyperthyroidism.

This clonotype came up many times. The V gene is TRBV13, the J gene TRBJ1-1; D is unresolved. The CDR3 consists of 15 residues. Deletions cut 5 bases from V and 0 bases from J, with 13 bases between. Looked up from germline, CDR1 is PRHDT and CDR2 is FYEKMQ (reference sequence). CDR3: CASSDRRKMNTEAFF. In nucleotides, the CDR3 is TGTGCCAGCAGCGACCGACGGAAGATGAACACTGAAGCTTTCTTT.

This clonotype was detected many times. V is TRBV3-1 and J is TRBJ2-2; the D is unclear. The CDR3 has 14 residues. Germline assignment: CDR1 LGHDT and CDR2 YNNKEL (reference sequence). V shed 1 base and J shed 5 bases, with 8 bases lying between them. CDR3 protein: CASSQAVETGELFF. The CDR3 DNA sequence: TGTGCCAGCAGCCAAGCGGTAGAGACCGGGGAGCTGTTTTTT. Combining the CDR3 with reference TRBV3-1 and TRBJ2-2 gives the whole variable domain DTAVSQTPKYLVTQMGNDKSIKCEQNLGHDTMYWYKQDSKKFLKIMFSYNNKELIINETVPNRFSPKSPDKAHLNLHINSLELGDSAVYFCASSQAVETGELFFGEGSRLTVL.

This clonotype came up many times. The chain couples TRBV20-1 to TRBJ2-1; 12 nucleotides align to TRBD2. The CDR3 consists of 16 residues. CDR1 and CDR2 (germline): DFQATT, SNEGSKA (reference sequence). Trimming took 5 bases from V and 2 from J; bases not matched to a gene: 7. CDR3 amino acids: CSAQRTSGITYNEQFF. CDR3 nucleotides: TGCAGTGCTCAAAGGACTAGCGGGATCACCTACAATGAGCAGTTCTTC.

This clonotype was seen a few times. The J gene is TRBJ2-7, the V gene TRBV5-1, with D perhaps TRBD1 or TRBD2 (5 bases each). There are 16 residues in the CDR3. Germline lookup yields CDR1 SGHRS and CDR2 YFSETQ. V lost 0 bases and J 0 bases, leaving 13 bases between the germline ends. The CDR3 region is CASSLVSGPNSYEQYF. CDR3 bases: TGCGCCAGCAGCTTGGTTTCGGGACCCAACTCCTACGAGCAGTACTTC.

V is TRBV27 and J is TRBJ2-1; 9 positions match TRBD2. The junction had 6 bases not matched to a gene; V was cut back by 5 bases and J by 4 bases. The CDR3 extends over 15 amino acids. The germline V gene encodes CDR1 MNHEY and CDR2 SMNVEV (reference sequence). The CDR3 sequence: CASSQGLAKYNEQFF. In DNA, the CDR3 is TGTGCCAGCAGTCAAGGACTAGCGAAGTACAATGAGCAGTTCTTC.

This clonotype was seen a few times. V usage is TRBV30 and J usage is TRBJ2-1, with D tentatively TRBD2 (6 bases). The CDR3 contains 14 residues. Germline CDR1 reads GTSNPN; CDR2 reads SVGIG (reference sequence). The germline V and J ends were trimmed by 2 bases and 2 bases, with 10 bases remaining between them. CDR3 sequence reads: CAWSSGPTYNEQFF. In DNA form, the CDR3 reads TGTGCCTGGAGTAGCGGGCCTACCTACAATGAGCAGTTCTTC.

J is TRBJ1-1 and V is TRBV25-1, with D possibly TRBD1 on 5 matching bases. The germline V and J ends were trimmed by 9 bases and 7 bases, with 24 bases remaining between them. This CDR3 region has 15 residues. The V gene's germline CDR1 is MGHDK and CDR2 SYGVNS. CDR3: CASIQTEGYLYEAFF. The DNA for the CDR3 is TGTGCCAGTATACAGACAGAGGGTTATTTATATGAAGCTTTCTTT.

This clonotype was detected ten times or more. As DNA, the CDR3 is TGTGCCAGCAGCCAAACAGGGGAGGGCTACACCTTC. This sequence encodes CASSQTGEGYTF. The chain links TRBV3-1 to TRBJ1-2, with 7 bases aligning to TRBD1. J gave up 8 bases and V 2 bases, and 2 bases lay outside the gene matches. The CDR3 has 12 residues. Germline lookup yields CDR1 LGHDT and CDR2 YNNKEL (reference sequence).

This clonotype was seen at least ten times. V is TRBV6-5 and J is TRBJ2-7; D tentatively fits TRBD1 or TRBD2 (5 bases each). The CDR3 is made up of 14 amino acids. Germline lookup yields CDR1 MNHEY and CDR2 SVGAGI. Trimming cost V 0 bases and J 2 bases, with 8 bases left between them. The CDR3 protein is CASSYSGTTYEQYF. The CDR3 DNA reads TGTGCCAGCAGTTACTCTGGGACCACCTACGAGCAGTACTTC.

This clonotype was recorded many times. J is TRBJ1-2 and V is TRBV18, with 8 nucleotides matching TRBD1. The CDR3 totals 14 residues. The junction had 6 bases not matched to a gene; V was cut back by 3 bases and J by 6 bases. Germline lookup yields CDR1 KGHSH and CDR2 LQKENI. CDR3 region: CASSPGTGANGYTF. CDR3 coding DNA: TGTGCCAGCTCACCGGGGACAGGTGCGAATGGCTACACCTTC.

This clonotype was observed many times. The chain joins TRBV4-1 to TRBJ2-5; 7 nucleotides match TRBD1. Germline loops: CDR1 MGHRA, CDR2 YSYEKL. The CDR3 is 15 residues long. The J segment lost 5 bases and the V segment lost 4 bases, leaving 10 bases of the junction unmatched. The CDR3 sequence: CASSRGPQGWETQYF. The CDR3 DNA sequence: TGCGCCAGCAGCCGAGGACCACAGGGGTGGGAGACCCAGTACTTC.

The sample holds many counts of this clonotype. This chain joins TRBV5-1 and TRBJ1-2; D not certain. There are 13 residues in the CDR3. The germline V gene has CDR1 SGHRS and CDR2 YFSETQ. The ends were cut back, 0 bases at V and 6 bases at J, with 9 bases in the middle. The CDR3 sequence: CASSLVPQHGYTF. The CDR3 DNA sequence: TGCGCCAGCAGCTTGGTACCCCAACATGGCTACACCTTC.

This clonotype was seen ten or more times. V and J are TRBV20-1 and TRBJ2-1; D unclear. Trimming removed 6 bases from V and 10 bases from J, with 10 bases in between. The CDR3 has 10 residues. Per germline, CDR1 DFQATT and CDR2 SNEGSKA (reference sequence). CDR3 nucleotide sequence: TGCAGTGCCACGGGCGTAGAGCAGTTCTTC. This gives the protein CSATGVEQFF.

Concerning this clonotype itself: A much more abundant neighbour one base away suggests this may be a read error. The chain uses TRBV30 and TRBJ1-5; no definite D call. CDR3 length: 14 residues. Germline lookup yields CDR1 GTSNPN and CDR2 SVGIG (reference sequence). The CDR3 DNA follows: TGTGCCCGGAGAGTAAAAGGGAGCGTCCAGCCCCAGCATTTT. Protein sequence: CARRVKGSVQPQHF.

V is TRBV6-2 or TRBV6-3 and J is TRBJ1-5; possibly TRBD1 for D (5 bases). Trimming took 8 bases from V and 0 from J, leaving 17 bases between them. Germline V gives CDR1 MNHEY, CDR2 SVGEGT. This CDR3 comprises 16 residues. CDR3 coding DNA: TGTGCCAGCGGCCGTATCGGCAGGGTTAGCAATCAGCCCCAGCATTTT. It codes for CASGRIGRVSNQPQHF.

This clonotype was observed many times. The chain combines TRBV27 with TRBJ1-1; D is perhaps TRBD1 (6 bases). The CDR3 length is 13 residues. V gave up 8 bases and J gave up 3 bases, with 13 bases separating them. From germline, CDR1 is MNHEY and CDR2 SMNVEV (reference sequence). The CDR3 DNA reads TGTGCCAGCCGTGAGACAGGTTACACTGAAGCTTTCTTT. This translates into CASRETGYTEAFF.

V usage is TRBV6-2 or TRBV6-3 and J usage is TRBJ2-3, with 7 bases lining up with TRBD2. Germline CDR1 reads MNHEY; CDR2 reads SVGEGT. CDR3 length: 16 amino acids. J lost 3 bases, V lost 2 bases, and 8 bases had no gene match. The CDR3, as DNA: TGTGCCAGCAGTTACGGGTCTAGCGGAAGAACAGATACGCAGTATTTT. Residues: CASSYGSSGRTDTQYF.

This clonotype was counted ten times or more. The chain couples TRBV12-5 to TRBJ2-1; 11 nucleotides match TRBD1. With V trimmed by 6 bases and J by 6 bases, 7 bases remained unmatched. Germline values: CDR1 LGHNT, CDR2 FRNRAP. CDR3 length: 15 amino acids. The CDR3 DNA is TGTGCTAGTGGCTCCGGGACAGGGGGGTCCAATGAGCAGTTCTTC. It yields the protein CASGSGTGGSNEQFF.

Many counts were recorded for this clonotype. The genes are TRBV12-3 or TRBV12-4 and TRBJ2-1, with 10 bases aligning to TRBD2. CDR3 size: 15 residues. V lost 6 bases and J lost 8; bases outside the gene matches: 10. The CDR3 loop is CASRPPGLAPHEQFF. DNA of the CDR3: TGTGCCAGCAGACCTCCGGGACTAGCGCCCCATGAGCAGTTCTTC.

The table lists this clonotype with many counts. The chain recombines TRBV2 with TRBJ2-1; TRBD2 might be the D (6 bases). From germline, CDR1 is SNHLY and CDR2 FYNNEI. V lost 6 bases and J 10 bases, leaving 13 bases between the germline ends. The length of the CDR3 is 12 residues. The CDR3, as DNA: TGTGCCAGCAGCTCCACTAGCCGGGAGCAGTTCTTC. Its translation is CASSSTSREQFF.

The rearrangement joins TRBV7-9 to TRBJ1-1, with D unclear. In germline, CDR1 is SEHNR, CDR2 FQNEAQ (reference sequence). The CDR3 loop spans 13 amino acids. The V gene lost 5 bases and the J gene lost 2 bases, with 9 bases spanning the gap. The CDR3 here is CASSTESNTEAFF. The CDR3 DNA reads as TGTGCCAGCAGCACAGAGTCCAACACTGAAGCTTTCTTT.

The chain employs TRBV5-1 and TRBJ1-2; D is ambiguous. Looked up from germline, CDR1 is SGHRS and CDR2 is YFSETQ. V was cut by 1 base and J by 6 bases, with 10 bases left in between. The length of the CDR3 is 13 residues. The CDR3 nucleotides read TGCGCCAGCAGCTTGACTACCTATGATGGCTACACCTTC. It translates to CASSLTTYDGYTF.

In regard to this clonotype: This could be a read error, since a much larger clone is one nucleotide away. V and J are TRBV28 and TRBJ2-5; TRBD1 aligns across 7 bases. Germline CDR1 MDHEN, CDR2 SYDVKM. The CDR3 spans 15 residues. The CDR3 here is CASSLIRDSQGTQYF. The DNA for the CDR3 is TGTGCCAGCAGTTTAATCCGGGACAGCCAAGGGACCCAGTACTTC.

This clonotype came up many times. This chain uses TRBV28 with TRBJ2-5, with 11 bases identical to TRBD2. The trim removed 5 bases at V and 8 bases at J, leaving 10 bases unmatched. In germline, CDR1 is MDHEN, CDR2 SYDVKM. The CDR3 contains 15 residues. The CDR3 nucleotides read TGTGCCAGCAGTACCCCGGGACTAGCGGCCCGAACCCAGTACTTC. Its protein product is CASSTPGLAARTQYF.

In this sample, this clonotype turned up many times. The V gene is TRBV3-1, the J gene TRBJ2-3; 9 bases fit TRBD2. V trimming: 4 bases; J trimming: 0 bases; junction bases outside the gene matches: 5. Germline assignment: CDR1 LGHDT and CDR2 YNNKEL (reference sequence). CDR3 length: 16 residues. The chain's CDR3 is CASSLRLAASTDTQYF. The CDR3 nucleotides are TGTGCCAGCAGCCTTAGACTAGCGGCTAGCACAGATACGCAGTATTTT.

This clonotype was recorded many times. The chain joins TRBV7-9 to TRBJ2-7; perhaps D is TRBD1 or TRBD2 (5 bases each). Trimming took off 4 bases at V and 3 bases at J, with 19 bases between the two ends. The CDR3 is made up of 16 amino acids. Germline V gene sequence: CDR1 SEHNR, CDR2 FQNEAQ (reference sequence). This chain's CDR3 is CASSSRVGRALYEQYF. In DNA, the CDR3 is TGTGCCAGCAGCTCCCGTGTGGGGCGGGCTCTCTACGAGCAGTACTTC.

This chain joins TRBV7-2 and TRBJ2-5, with no clear D. Trimming pared 9 bases from V and 5 bases from J, leaving 19 bases between. The CDR3 totals 14 residues. Germline V CDR1 and CDR2: SGHTA, FQGNSA. In DNA form, the CDR3 reads TGTGCCAGTATAACGAGGCGGAAGCCGGAGACCCAGTACTTC. Protein product: CASITRRKPETQYF.

This clonotype occurred a few times. This chain joins TRBV2 and TRBJ2-1, with D uncertain. This CDR3 has 13 residues. Trimming stripped 0 bases from V and 8 bases from J, with 8 bases between. The germline CDR1 and CDR2 sequences are SNHLY and FYNNEI. The CDR3 sequence: CASSEAGGDEQFF. The CDR3 coding sequence is TGTGCCAGCAGTGAAGCGGGCGGCGATGAGCAGTTCTTC.

A remark on this clonotype: A much larger clone differs from this one at a single base, so this may be a read error. V and J are TRBV25-1 and TRBJ1-2; no reliable D call. V shed 8 bases and J shed 3 bases, with 4 bases lying between them. The CDR3 consists of 10 residues. CDR1 MGHDK and CDR2 SYGVNS come from the germline V gene. This CDR3 is CASGDYGYTF. CDR3 bases: TGTGCCAGCGGGGACTATGGCTACACCTTC.

This clonotype was counted at least ten times. J is TRBJ1-2 and V is TRBV5-8, with 8 nucleotides matching TRBD1. V lost 6 bases and J lost 4; bases outside the gene matches: 8. The length of the CDR3 is 14 residues. The germline V gene encodes CDR1 SGHTS and CDR2 YDEGEE. CDR3 sequence: CASTKQGGSYGYTF. DNA for the CDR3: TGTGCCAGCACCAAACAGGGGGGTTCCTATGGCTACACCTTC.

The sample holds a few counts of this clonotype. The V and J genes are TRBV6-2 or TRBV6-3 and TRBJ1-6; D might be TRBD1 (5 bases). Trimming shortened V by 6 bases and J by 7 bases, and 16 bases separated the two germline ends. This CDR3 is 15 amino acids long. Germline V gives CDR1 MNHEY, CDR2 SVGEGT. This chain's CDR3 is CASRPGTQENSPLHF. CDR3 nucleotides: TGTGCCAGCAGACCCGGGACCCAGGAAAATTCACCCCTCCACTTT.

This chain uses TRBV30 with TRBJ2-3, with a tentative D call TRBD1 (5 bases). Germline-derived CDR1 and CDR2 are GTSNPN and SVGIG (reference sequence). This CDR3 spans 15 amino acids. V was trimmed by 5 bases and J by 0 bases, leaving 15 bases between them. CDR3 bases: TGTGCCTGGCGAAGGGCAGGGATGAGCACAGATACGCAGTATTTT. Translating gives CAWRRAGMSTDTQYF.